A single sample is the source of the 21 T cell receptor beta chains below, sequenced in a study of blood T cell repertoires in COVID-19. Clones were sequenced by immunoSEQ multiplex PCR, and TCRdb holds only the in-frame ones, with some missing. The sample has 250,000 to 300,000 clones, around nine tenths seen once. The source material was PBMCs or T cells enriched from blood (not recorded which). All receptors derive from a woman aged 40 to 55 who had recovered from COVID-19.

In nucleotides, the CDR3 is TGTGCCAGCTCACCAGTGGCAGGGGGTAGCAATCAGCCCCAGCATTTT. The encoded protein is CASSPVAGGSNQPQHF. The chain carries TRBV18 and TRBJ1-5; 7 nucleotides match TRBD1. The CDR3 contains 16 residues. Germline-derived CDR1 and CDR2 are KGHSH and LQKENI. The V and J ends lost 2 bases and 0 bases, in that order; junction bases with no gene match: 4.

The rearrangement uses TRBV7-2 and TRBJ1-5; tentatively, D is TRBD1 (6 bases). The CDR3 spans 15 residues. Germline CDR1 is SGHTA and CDR2 is FQGNSA. V lost 3 bases to trimming and J lost 6 bases, with 15 bases between them. The CDR3 here is CASSLASGARQPQHF. The DNA for the CDR3 is TGTGCCAGCAGCTTGGCCTCAGGGGCCCGTCAGCCCCAGCATTTT.

The chain employs TRBV6-1 and TRBJ2-5; D is perhaps TRBD2 (6 bases). The CDR3 sequence is 19 residues long. Germline CDR1 and CDR2: MNHNS and SASEGT. V lost 2 bases, J lost 1 base, and 23 bases lay in between. DNA for the CDR3: TGTGCCAGCAGTGAATGGTTTAAAGGGCGTAGCGGTCCCCAAGAGACCCAGTACTTC. This sequence encodes CASSEWFKGRSGPQETQYF.

Notes on this clone: Other DNA sequences from this sample encode an identical CDR3 as well. The CDR3 loop is CASSQDRTGGYEQYF. The CDR3 region has the DNA TGTGCCAGCAGCCAAGACCGCACGGGGGGGTACGAGCAGTACTTC. The chain employs TRBV3-1 (or the pseudogene TRBV3-2) and TRBJ2-7, with TRBD2 matching 8 bases. There are 15 residues in the CDR3. The junction had 5 bases not matched to a gene; V was cut back by 0 bases and J by 4 bases. Looked up from germline, CDR1 is LGHDT and CDR2 is YNNKEL (reference sequence).

The gene calls are TRBV9 and TRBJ2-7; TRBD1 matches at 7 bases. This CDR3 spans 15 amino acids. After removal of 0 bases from V and 9 bases from J, the junction contained 12 bases not matched to a gene. Germline CDR1 and CDR2: SGDLS and YYNGEE. The CDR3 spells CASSVEGTVDFRQYF. CDR3 DNA: TGTGCCAGCAGCGTAGAAGGGACAGTGGATTTTAGGCAGTACTTC.

This chain connects TRBV7-9 to TRBJ1-4, with 8 nucleotides matching TRBD1. Germline V lookup: CDR1 SEHNR, CDR2 FQNEAQ (reference sequence). Trimming at V came to 5 bases and at J to 0 bases, leaving 11 bases not matched to a gene. This CDR3 region has 18 residues. CDR3 nucleotide sequence: TGTGCCAGCAGCCCCGACAGGGGAATCATTGCAACTAATGAAAAACTGTTTTTT. It encodes CASSPDRGIIATNEKLFF.

The CDR3 spells CASSDSRGDTQYF. The DNA for the CDR3 is TGTGCCAGCAGTGACTCACGGGGGGATACGCAGTATTTT. This chain links TRBV6-4 with TRBJ2-3; tentative D call: TRBD2 (6 bases). This CDR3 spans 13 amino acids. V lost 0 bases to trimming and J lost 6 bases, with 7 bases between them. Germline V gene data show CDR1 as MRHNA and CDR2 as SNTAGT.

The rearrangement uses TRBV7-2 and TRBJ1-3; TRBD1 might be the D (6 bases). The CDR3 is 16 amino acids. The ends were cut back, 7 bases at V and 4 bases at J, with 20 bases in the middle. Germline values: CDR1 SGHTA, CDR2 FQGNSA. The CDR3, as DNA: TGTGCCAGCACCTTTGGGGGGGCCCGGCAAGGAAACACCATATATTTT. Its translation: CASTFGGARQGNTIYF.

On this clone: Compared with germline, one end of the junction differs, possibly owing to a read error. This rearrangement joins TRBV9 to TRBJ2-3, with a weak D call TRBD2 (8 bases). The CDR3 totals 17 residues. Germline V CDR1 and CDR2: SGDLS, YYNGEE. The CDR3 loop is CASSEAPPGGGTDTQYF. The CDR3 DNA follows: TGTGCCAGCAGCGAGGCTCCCCCGGGAGGGGGCACCGATACGCAGTATTTT.

This chain uses TRBV7-9 with TRBJ1-2, with TRBD1 matching over 8 bases. The CDR3 spans 14 residues. Germline-derived CDR1 and CDR2 are SEHNR and FQNEAQ (reference sequence). V lost 5 bases to trimming and J lost 5 bases; unmatched junction nucleotides: 7. CDR3 region: CASSMGTGEYGYTF. The CDR3 DNA sequence: TGTGCCAGCAGCATGGGGACAGGCGAATATGGCTACACCTTC.

This clone was detected only once. The chain recombines TRBV21-1 with TRBJ2-1; the table calls TRBD1, which could not be checked here. TRBV21-1 is a pseudogene locus. The CDR3 sequence is 13 residues long. CDR3 coding DNA: TGTGCCACCCTGGGACAGGGGGACAATGAGCAGTTCTTC. This gives the protein CATLGQGDNEQFF.

The chain links TRBV7-9 to TRBJ1-2, with TRBD1 matching over 10 bases. V trimming: 9 bases; J trimming: 4 bases; junction bases outside the gene matches: 17. This CDR3 contains 17 residues. From germline, CDR1 is SEHNR and CDR2 FQNEAQ (reference sequence). CDR3: CASMAGTGDSRGYGYTF. The CDR3 coding sequence is TGTGCCAGTATGGCCGGGACAGGGGACTCTCGCGGCTATGGCTACACCTTC.

The chain employs TRBV19 and TRBJ2-1; 10 bases map to TRBD2. The CDR3 spans 15 residues. V lost 7 bases and J lost 5; bases outside the gene matches: 8. The germline CDR1 and CDR2 sequences are LNHDA and SQIVND (reference sequence). The chain's CDR3 is CASNPTAGGDNEQFF. CDR3 nucleotides: TGTGCCAGTAATCCAACAGCGGGGGGGGACAATGAGCAGTTCTTC.

This chain uses TRBV2 with TRBJ1-1; TRBD1 matches at 10 bases. The junction had 12 bases not matched to a gene; V was cut back by 10 bases and J by 4 bases. This CDR3 contains 15 residues. Germline V lookup: CDR1 SNHLY, CDR2 FYNNEI. The CDR3 region is CANSRDRGHGTEAFF. In DNA, the CDR3 is TGTGCCAATAGCCGAGACAGGGGGCATGGCACTGAAGCTTTCTTT.

As concerns this clone: This specimen includes other DNA sequences encoding the same CDR3. This chain links TRBV9 with TRBJ2-2; D remains ambiguous. The V gene's germline CDR1 is SGDLS and CDR2 YYNGEE. Deletions cut 0 bases from V and 0 bases from J, with 6 bases between. This CDR3 is built from 15 residues. Here the CDR3 reads CASSVAGANTGELFF. CDR3 bases: TGTGCCAGCAGCGTAGCCGGAGCGAACACCGGGGAGCTGTTTTTT.

This rearrangement joins TRBV27 to TRBJ2-1; 7 positions agree with TRBD1. There are 20 residues in the CDR3. V shed 7 bases, J shed 3 bases, and the junction held 24 bases outside the gene matches. Germline loops: CDR1 MNHEY, CDR2 SMNVEV (reference sequence). As DNA, the CDR3 is TGTGCCAGCACCCCCAGCCCGACAGGGAGCAAGCAACGATACTACAATGAGCAGTTCTTC. Translation gives CASTPSPTGSKQRYYNEQFF.

V gene TRBV10-3 combines with J gene TRBJ1-1; 9 bases are shared with TRBD1. This CDR3 contains 15 residues. The junction had 8 bases not matched to a gene; V was cut back by 3 bases and J by 6 bases. CDR1 ENHRY and CDR2 SYGVKD come from the germline V gene. In DNA, the CDR3 is TGTGCCATCAGTGACCCCGGGACAGGGTCCTCTGAAGCTTTCTTT. This encodes CAISDPGTGSSEAFF.

This chain links TRBV5-1 with TRBJ1-2, with D maybe TRBD1 (5 bases). Trimming pared 1 base from V and 4 bases from J, leaving 14 bases between. The CDR3 sequence is 15 residues long. The germline V gene encodes CDR1 SGHRS and CDR2 YFSETQ. The CDR3 reads CASSLTGPQSYGYTF. In DNA form, the CDR3 reads TGCGCCAGCAGCTTGACAGGCCCCCAGAGCTATGGCTACACCTTC. The whole variable domain, remainder taken from reference TRBV5-1 and TRBJ1-2, is KAGVTQTPRYLIKTRGQQVTLSCSPISGHRSVSWYQQTPGQGLQFLFEYFSETQRNKGNFPGRFSGRQFSNSRSEMNVSTLELGDSALYLCASSLTGPQSYGYTFGSGTRLTVV.

The genes are TRBV27 and TRBJ2-1; D may be TRBD1 (6 bases). CDR1 MNHEY and CDR2 SMNVEV come from the germline V gene (reference sequence). The CDR3 contains 15 residues. With 7 bases removed from V and 0 bases from J, the gap between germline ends came to 13 bases. Here the CDR3 reads CASTYREPSYNEQFF. The CDR3 nucleotides read TGTGCCAGCACTTACAGGGAACCCTCCTACAATGAGCAGTTCTTC.

The gene calls are TRBV4-2 and TRBJ2-3, with 13 bases aligning to TRBD2. With 0 bases clipped from V and 4 bases from J, the junction kept 10 bases outside the gene matches. The CDR3 sequence is 19 residues long. Germline CDR1 is LGHNA and CDR2 is YNFKEQ. Written as DNA, the CDR3 is TGTGCCAGCAGCCAAGATCCCGAGGGACTAGCGGGACGGGCAGATACGCAGTATTTT. Translating gives CASSQDPEGLAGRADTQYF.

This clone was observed a handful of times. The genes are TRBV7-2 and TRBJ2-7; 9 bases line up with TRBD1. This CDR3 has 16 residues. V was clipped by 3 bases and J by 0 bases; unmatched bases: 6. CDR1 is SGHTA and CDR2 is FQGNSA in the germline V gene. CDR3 bases: TGTGCCAGCAGCTTTTCCGGGACAGGGAGCTCCTACGAGCAGTACTTC. This translates into CASSFSGTGSSYEQYF.